These T cell receptor beta chains were read from a single sample in a study of T-cell reconstitution after alpha-beta-depleted transplantation in children. TCRdb independently ran MiXCR on the PCR reads; one entry per CDR3 protein. The sample holds 450,000 to 700,000 distinct CDR3 sequences, 27% seen once. The sample was PBMCs, taken before TCRalphabeta/CD19-depleted stem cell transplant. The receptors here all came from a boy less than two years old with Wiskott-Aldrich syndrome, due to receive a stem cell transplant. Each CDR3 is given with its conserved first and last residue. Size values are once, few and many counts, or a class for expanded clones, and some rows have none.

CDR3 protein: CSADRFTAYEQYF
V gene: TRBV20-1
clone size: -

CDR3 protein: CASDLTDTQYF
V gene: TRBV6-1
clone size: -

CDR3 protein: CASSSFPRSSYNEQFF
V gene: TRBV6-5
clone size: -

CDR3 protein: CASSSGSSQETQYF
V gene: TRBV5-1
clone size: few

CDR3 protein: CASSPTWATDTQYF
V gene: TRBV18
clone size: -

CDR3 protein: CASSVGGRNNEQFF
V gene: TRBV9
clone size: -

CDR3 protein: CSARDSGIEQFF
V gene: TRBV20-1
clone size: -

CDR3 protein: CSARDWGRVYTEAFF
V gene: TRBV20-1
clone size: few

CDR3 protein: CATSRVSGPDTQYF
V gene: TRBV15
clone size: -

CDR3 protein: CASSLEENEQYF
V gene: TRBV5-1
clone size: few

CDR3 protein: CSVGENGRFHF
V gene: TRBV29-1
clone size: few

CDR3 protein: CASSPPTGDNEQFF
V gene: TRBV18
clone size: few

CDR3 protein: CSARTSEYNEQFF
V gene: TRBV20-1
clone size: few

CDR3 protein: CASLPRDRATYEQYF
V gene: TRBV2
clone size: -

CDR3 protein: CASSGAPGTSPYEQYF
V gene: TRBV6-1
clone size: -

CDR3 protein: CATSDPQPGQDNEQFF
V gene: TRBV24-1
clone size: -

CDR3 protein: CAISDRASYEQYF
V gene: TRBV10-3
clone size: -

CDR3 protein: CASSSGLWGTDTQYF
V gene: TRBV12-3/TRBV12-4
clone size: -

CDR3 protein: CSVEGGCGYTF
V gene: TRBV29-1
clone size: -

CDR3 protein: CASSIGQLVKNTEAFF
V gene: TRBV5-1
clone size: once

CDR3 protein: CSAPASGSTDTQYF
V gene: TRBV20-1
clone size: -

CDR3 protein: CASSVAGLGANTGELFF
V gene: TRBV9
clone size: -

CDR3 protein: CASSRGQTTSTGELFF
V gene: TRBV5-1
clone size: -

CDR3 protein: CSARDRESPNEQFF
V gene: TRBV20-1
clone size: -

CDR3 protein: CASRPLASGPYEQYF
V gene: TRBV27
clone size: -

CDR3 protein: CASSQGAARLETQYF
V gene: TRBV4-1
clone size: -

CDR3 protein: CSVRWDYEQYF
V gene: TRBV20-1
clone size: once

CDR3 protein: CASRRAFGQSYEQYF
V gene: TRBV5-1
clone size: -

CDR3 protein: CASSEPPRDTQYF
V gene: TRBV25-1
clone size: few

CDR3 protein: CAISDSEKLFF
V gene: TRBV10-3
clone size: few

CDR3 protein: CASSPTSFVNEQFF
V gene: TRBV7-2
clone size: -

CDR3 protein: CASSPSRLASYNEQFF
V gene: TRBV12-3/TRBV12-4
clone size: -

CDR3 protein: CSAGRTGRHEQYF
V gene: TRBV29-1
clone size: few

CDR3 protein: CAWSVDGARLLETQYF
V gene: TRBV30
clone size: -

CDR3 protein: CASSLVLAGENEQFF
V gene: TRBV5-1
clone size: -

CDR3 protein: CASSFLTGILTGELFF
V gene: TRBV5-1
clone size: few

CDR3 protein: CASSLTGPSSYEQYF
V gene: TRBV7-3
clone size: few

CDR3 protein: CASSIQTSGQQFF
V gene: TRBV5-6
clone size: -

CDR3 protein: CSARGGQGRKLFF
V gene: TRBV20-1
clone size: -

CDR3 protein: CASVMEGGPPDTQYF
V gene: TRBV4-2
clone size: -

CDR3 protein: CSVEVNRNSPLHF
V gene: TRBV29-1
clone size: once

CDR3 protein: CASSTGGPHEQYF
V gene: TRBV5-1
clone size: few

CDR3 protein: CASSPLPSGDEQFF
V gene: TRBV7-3
clone size: -

CDR3 protein: CASSPHRGFYGYTF
V gene: TRBV3-1
clone size: few

CDR3 protein: CASSQERVGVLNTEAFF
V gene: TRBV3-1
clone size: few

CDR3 protein: CSAISRTPYGYTF
V gene: TRBV29-1
clone size: few

CDR3 protein: CASSLLAGAGNEQFF
V gene: TRBV5-1
clone size: many

CDR3 protein: CASSLEALATGELFF
V gene: TRBV7-6
clone size: few

CDR3 protein: CASRLGPNEQFF
V gene: TRBV12-3/TRBV12-4
clone size: few

CDR3 protein: CASSLQPGTRSTGELFF
V gene: TRBV27
clone size: -

CDR3 protein: CASSFGFSGNEQFF
V gene: TRBV27
clone size: few

CDR3 protein: CASSWGLAGGPNEQFF
V gene: TRBV5-1
clone size: many

CDR3 protein: CASSWYGAITDTQYF
V gene: TRBV7-9
clone size: -

CDR3 protein: CASSPGDSEQFF
V gene: TRBV11-2
clone size: -

CDR3 protein: CASSFSAGLGSLEQYF
V gene: TRBV12-3/TRBV12-4
clone size: -

CDR3 protein: CATSRDPGGQETQYF
V gene: TRBV15
clone size: -

CDR3 protein: CASTTWGQQTDTQYF
V gene: TRBV2
clone size: few

CDR3 protein: CAWSPPDRGLYGYTF
V gene: TRBV30
clone size: few